The 13 T cell receptor beta chains reported below all come from one sample, sequenced in a study of patients and donors after allogeneic stem cell transplantation. One entry per CDR3 protein results from TCRdb running MiXCR on the RT-PCR reads. This sample has around 82,000 distinct CDR3 sequences, with around 5% found just once. Sample: blood, either unsorted or a sorted T cell fraction (not recorded which). Every receptor here comes from a human donor who was either an allogeneic HSCT recipient or a stem cell or donor lymphocyte infusion donor (not recorded which). It is not recorded whose cells these are; they may come from a transplant donor.

This clonotype showed up many times. V usage is TRBV25-1 and J usage is TRBJ2-5, with 14 bases that match TRBD2. J lost 1 base, V lost 6 bases, and 7 bases had no gene match. The CDR3 runs to 17 residues. Germline CDR1 is MGHDK and CDR2 is SYGVNS. Written as DNA, the CDR3 is TGTGCCAGCAGGGGACTAGCGGGAGCCGTGCCCCAAGAGACCCAGTACTTC. It is translated as CASRGLAGAVPQETQYF.

This clonotype appeared many times. V is TRBV6-1 and J is TRBJ1-1; maybe TRBD1 (6 bases). V was trimmed by 7 bases and J by 3 bases, leaving 15 bases between them. This CDR3 has 14 residues. Per germline, CDR1 MNHNS and CDR2 SASEGT. This CDR3 reads CASIRQVSDTEAFF. CDR3 DNA sequence: TGTGCCAGCATTCGACAGGTGTCCGACACTGAAGCTTTCTTT.

The chain carries TRBV11-1 and TRBJ2-3, with TRBD2 as a possible D gene (7 bases). The CDR3 consists of 16 residues. The ends were cut back, 2 bases at V and 2 bases at J, with 14 bases in the middle. Germline loops: CDR1 SGHAT, CDR2 FQDESV (reference sequence). CDR3 amino acids: CASSLSRGANTDTQYF. CDR3 in DNA: TGTGCCAGCAGCTTATCCCGGGGGGCAAACACAGATACGCAGTATTTT. Supplemented by reference TRBV11-1 and TRBJ2-3, the full variable domain reads EAEVAQSPRYKITEKSQAVAFWCDPISGHATLYWYRQILGQGPELLVQFQDESVVDDSQLPKDRFSAERLKGVDSTLKIQPAELGDSAMYLCASSLSRGANTDTQYFGPGTRLTVL.

There are many counts of this clonotype. The chain has TRBV4-1 and TRBJ2-3; D call uncertain. The V and J ends lost 4 bases and 4 bases respectively, with 12 bases between them. CDR1 and CDR2 (germline): MGHRA, YSYEKL. This CDR3 contains 14 residues. CDR3 in DNA: TGCGCCAGCAGCCGAGATCCTGGGGCAGATACGCAGTATTTT. It yields the protein CASSRDPGADTQYF.

This clonotype has just a few counts. The rearrangement links TRBV7-2 to TRBJ2-1, with TRBD2 matching over 8 bases. The CDR3 covers 15 residues. The V gene's germline CDR1 is SGHTA and CDR2 FQGNSA. V trimming: 5 bases; J trimming: 4 bases; junction bases outside the gene matches: 7. The CDR3 DNA reads TGTGCCAGCAGCCGAGGCGGGAGGTCTTACAATGAGCAGTTCTTC. Amino acid sequence: CASSRGGRSYNEQFF.

This clonotype was counted at least ten times. This rearrangement joins TRBV5-1 to TRBJ2-3; 13 bases fit TRBD2. Germline V gene lookup returns CDR1 SGHRS and CDR2 YFSETQ. The CDR3 extends over 16 amino acids. The J segment lost 5 bases and the V segment lost 3 bases, leaving 6 bases of the junction unmatched. The CDR3 nucleotides read TGCGCCAGCAGCTCCGGGACTAGCGGGACGGGAGATACGCAGTATTTT. It translates to CASSSGTSGTGDTQYF.

A few counts support this clonotype. The rearrangement joins TRBV10-1 to TRBJ2-2; no clear D. The length of the CDR3 is 14 residues. Germline V gene data show CDR1 as WNHNN and CDR2 as SYGVQD (reference sequence). V lost 3 bases and J 0 bases, leaving 5 bases between the germline ends. CDR3 sequence: CASSDTSNTGELFF. CDR3 bases: TGCGCCAGCAGTGACACGTCGAACACCGGGGAGCTGTTTTTT.

Ten or more counts support this clonotype. The V and J genes are TRBV29-1 and TRBJ2-3, with D possibly being TRBD1 (5 bases). The CDR3 consists of 12 residues. The V end was cut by 5 bases, the J end by 6 bases, with 12 bases between. CDR1 is SQVTM and CDR2 is ANQGSEA in the germline V gene. This chain's CDR3 is CSVRRATDTQYF. The DNA of the CDR3 is TGCAGCGTTCGCAGGGCAACGGATACGCAGTATTTT.

The rearrangement links TRBV6-4 to TRBJ2-3; unclear D gene. Germline V gene lookup returns CDR1 MRHNA and CDR2 SNTAGT. The CDR3 has 15 amino acids. The V end was cut by 0 bases, the J end by 4 bases, with 11 bases between. Here the CDR3 DNA reads TGTGCCAGCAGTGACTCGATGGGCATTCCAGATACGCAGTATTTT. Protein sequence: CASSDSMGIPDTQYF.

In its sample, this clonotype was seen many times. The J gene is TRBJ1-5, the V gene TRBV2; the match to TRBD1 covers 7 bases. Germline CDR1 and CDR2: SNHLY and FYNNEI. Unmatched junction bases numbered 8, after V lost 8 bases and J lost 4 bases. The CDR3 sequence is 14 residues long. CDR3 DNA: TGTGCCAGCGGACTCAGACAGGGAAATCAGCCCCAGCATTTT. It yields the protein CASGLRQGNQPQHF.

Of note for this clonotype: A much more abundant neighbour one base away suggests this may be a read error. V and J are TRBV28 and TRBJ2-1; D might be TRBD1 (5 bases). The CDR3 is made up of 12 amino acids. V dropped 3 bases and J dropped 11 bases, with 11 bases sitting between them. Looked up from germline, CDR1 is MDHEN and CDR2 is SYDVKM. For the CDR3, the DNA is TGTGCCAGCAGTTTGATAGGGGTTCAGCAGTTCTTC. This codes for CASSLIGVQQFF.

This clonotype was counted ten times or more. The rearrangement uses TRBV4-2 and TRBJ1-2; TRBD1 matches 9 bases. V was clipped by 0 bases and J by 5 bases; unmatched bases: 10. Germline-derived CDR1 and CDR2 are LGHNA and YNFKEQ. The CDR3 is 17 amino acids. DNA for the CDR3: TGTGCCAGCAGCCAAGAAGGACAGGGGAGAATTGTGTATGGCTACACCTTC. Protein sequence: CASSQEGQGRIVYGYTF.

This clonotype was counted only a few times. This sequence joins TRBV7-8 and TRBJ1-5, with TRBD1 as a possible D gene (6 bases). CDR3 length: 17 residues. The germline CDR1 and CDR2 sequences are SGHVS and FQNEAQ. Between the trimmed V and J ends, which lost 0 bases and 0 bases, there was a span of 12 bases. The DNA of the CDR3 is TGTGCCAGCAGCTTAGCGGGCGGGGGCTATAGCAATCAGCCCCAGCATTTT. Translation gives CASSLAGGGYSNQPQHF. Variable domain in full (rest from reference TRBV7-8 and TRBJ1-5): GAGVSQSPRYKVAKRGQDVALRCDPISGHVSLFWYQQALGQGPEFLTYFQNEAQLDKSGLPSDRFFAERPEGSVSTLKIQRTQQEDSAVYLCASSLAGGGYSNQPQHFGDGTRLSIL.